A single sample is the source of the 18 T cell receptor beta chains below, sequenced in a study of cytomegalovirus exposure and HLA in healthy donors. The study ran its PCR with 60 Vbeta and 13 Jbeta primers. TCRdb's table, derived via immunoSEQ multiplex PCR, lists solely in-frame clones and lacks some. Of over 60,000 clones listed, around 72% are singletons. The material sequenced was PBMCs. These receptors were obtained from a woman in her 30s in good health and CMV-seropositive.

The table lists this clone with many counts. The V and J genes are TRBV7-6 and TRBJ2-7, with 8 bases matching TRBD1. V shed 5 bases and J 3 bases; nucleotides not matched to a gene: 6. CDR1 and CDR2 from the germline V gene are SGHVS and FNYEAQ. The CDR3 runs to 14 residues. In DNA form, the CDR3 reads TGTGCCAGCAGCCACACGACAGGGGACTACGAGCAGTACTTC. Protein: CASSHTTGDYEQYF.

This clone has a single count. V is TRBV6-1 and J is TRBJ2-5, with 9 bases aligning to TRBD2. The DNA end is a closer match to TRBJ2-7, so the J assignment may be wrong. In germline, CDR1 is MNHNS, CDR2 SASEGT. The CDR3 sequence is 14 residues long. CDR3 residues: CASSGLAVLYEQYF. The CDR3 coding sequence is TGTGCCAGCAGTGGACTAGCGGTGTTATACGAGCAGTACTTC.

The chain has TRBV5-4 and TRBJ2-1; 10 bases are a match to TRBD1. CDR1 is SGHNT and CDR2 is YYREEE in the germline V gene (reference sequence). The CDR3 runs to 14 residues. V lost 4 bases and J lost 8; bases outside the gene matches: 6. The CDR3 sequence: CASSVRQGAHEQFF. The CDR3 DNA reads TGTGCCAGCAGCGTTAGACAGGGGGCGCATGAGCAGTTCTTC.

This rearrangement joins TRBV6-5 to TRBJ2-1, with 11 nucleotides matching TRBD2. Germline CDR1 reads MNHEY; CDR2 reads SVGAGI. The V and J ends lost 4 bases and 7 bases, in that order; junction bases with no gene match: 3. The CDR3 runs to 14 residues. The CDR3 sequence: CASSSGLAGNEQFF. The CDR3 bases are TGTGCCAGCAGTTCCGGACTAGCGGGTAATGAGCAGTTCTTC.

This clone was observed at least ten times. This chain connects TRBV5-4 to TRBJ2-2; TRBD2 aligns across 9 bases. This CDR3 has 15 residues. Germline V gives CDR1 SGHNT, CDR2 YYREEE (reference sequence). J gave up 6 bases and V 5 bases, and 8 bases lay outside the gene matches. The CDR3 bases are TGTGCCAGCAGGTCGGGACTAGCCGTAGCCGGGGAGCTGTTTTTT. Protein: CASRSGLAVAGELFF.

The genes are TRBV7-2 and TRBJ1-5; a weak D match, TRBD1 (6 bases). CDR1 is SGHTA, CDR2 FQGNSA, per germline. The CDR3 spans 14 residues. V lost 2 bases to trimming and J lost 5 bases, with 10 bases between them. The CDR3 nucleotides read TGTGCCAGCAGCTTACGTCCAGGGGATCAGCCCCAGCATTTT. This gives the protein CASSLRPGDQPQHF.

The chain employs TRBV4-3 and TRBJ2-3, with D unclear. V lost 4 bases to trimming and J lost 2 bases, with 7 bases between them. There are 13 residues in the CDR3. Germline CDR1 reads LGHNA; CDR2 reads YSLEER. Written as DNA, the CDR3 is TGCGCCAGCAGCCCGACAAACACAGATACGCAGTATTTT. Its translation is CASSPTNTDTQYF.

The genes are TRBV10-3 and TRBJ1-4; 8 bases map to TRBD1. The CDR3 runs 14 residues. V lost 5 bases and J lost 4; bases outside the gene matches: 3. Germline CDR1 is ENHRY and CDR2 is SYGVKD. As DNA, the CDR3 is TGTGCCATCAGTTTCGACAGGGGTAATGAAAAACTGTTTTTT. Translated, it gives CAISFDRGNEKLFF.

The chain carries TRBV7-9 and TRBJ1-4; D gene ambiguous. CDR1 and CDR2 (germline): SEHNR, FQNEAQ (reference sequence). V lost 2 bases to trimming and J lost 7 bases, with 11 bases between them. This CDR3 is 14 amino acids long. DNA of the CDR3: TGTGCCAGCAGCTTACGGGTGGAGGGTGAAAAACTGTTTTTT. Residues: CASSLRVEGEKLFF.

The chain is built from TRBV10-1 and TRBJ2-3; D might be TRBD2 (7 bases). CDR3 size: 15 residues. CDR1 is WNHNN, CDR2 SYGVQD, per germline (reference sequence). Trimming pared 0 bases from V and 2 bases from J, leaving 9 bases between. In DNA form, the CDR3 reads TGCGCCAGCAGTGAGTCGGGGGGGCACACAGATACGCAGTATTTT. Protein sequence: CASSESGGHTDTQYF.

The chain employs TRBV6-5 and TRBJ2-1; 9 bases line up with TRBD2. With 5 bases clipped from V and 8 bases from J, the junction kept 7 bases outside the gene matches. Germline V gene sequence: CDR1 MNHEY, CDR2 SVGAGI. The CDR3 is 14 amino acids. This chain's CDR3 is CASSKSGRRYEQFF. CDR3 sequence (DNA): TGTGCCAGCAGTAAAAGCGGGAGGCGGTATGAGCAGTTCTTC.

The chain is built from TRBV25-1 and TRBJ2-5, with TRBD2 matching 10 bases. Germline V gene lookup returns CDR1 MGHDK and CDR2 SYGVNS. The junction had 6 bases not matched to a gene; V was cut back by 5 bases and J by 0 bases. CDR3 size: 16 residues. CDR3 residues: CASSMGTSAYQETQYF. The CDR3 coding sequence is TGTGCCAGCAGTATGGGGACTAGCGCGTACCAAGAGACCCAGTACTTC.

The V and J genes are TRBV28 and TRBJ2-5; D is possibly TRBD2 (6 bases). The V gene lost 10 bases and the J gene lost 5 bases, with 17 bases spanning the gap. CDR3 size: 13 residues. CDR1 and CDR2 (germline): MDHEN, SYDVKM. CDR3 loop: CATTLRGEETQYF. For the CDR3, the DNA is TGTGCCACCACATTGCGGGGCGAGGAGACCCAGTACTTC.

This clone was detected a few times. The CDR3: CASSRDSINQPQHF. CDR3 DNA: TGTGCCAGCAGCCGGGACAGCATAAATCAGCCCCAGCATTTT. The chain is built from TRBV2 and TRBJ1-5, with 7 bases that match TRBD1. Trimming took 6 bases from V and 4 from J; bases not matched to a gene: 6. Germline CDR1 and CDR2: SNHLY and FYNNEI. This CDR3 has 14 amino acids.

The chain links TRBV7-3 to TRBJ1-3; 7 bases map to TRBD1. The CDR3 has 14 amino acids. Looked up from germline, CDR1 is SGHTA and CDR2 is FQGTGA. V lost 5 bases and J lost 3; bases outside the gene matches: 4. The CDR3 sequence is CASSPTGFGNTIYF. The CDR3, as DNA: TGTGCCAGCAGCCCGACAGGGTTTGGAAACACCATATATTTT.

The CDR3 bases are TGCGCCAGCAGCTGGGGGGGAGCGGGAGTACAAGAGACCCAGTACTTC. Its translation is CASSWGGAGVQETQYF. The chain recombines TRBV5-1 with TRBJ2-5, with 8 bases identical to TRBD2. The CDR3 extends over 16 amino acids. V lost 3 bases and J lost 2; bases outside the gene matches: 9. CDR1 and CDR2 from the germline V gene are SGHRS and YFSETQ.

The chain couples TRBV12-5 to TRBJ2-1; 10 bases match TRBD2. CDR3 length: 18 residues. V lost 3 bases and J lost 7; bases outside the gene matches: 15. The germline CDR1 and CDR2 sequences are LGHNT and FRNRAP. In nucleotides, the CDR3 is TGTGCTAGTGGTTTAAACCCAGGACTAGCGGCCAAAGGGAATGAGCAGTTCTTC. Its protein product is CASGLNPGLAAKGNEQFF.

The CDR3 here is CSVGAQGLSEQYF. CDR3 bases: TGCAGCGTTGGGGCGCAGGGGCTAAGCGAGCAGTACTTC. This chain uses TRBV29-1 with TRBJ2-7; the D gene is possibly TRBD1 (6 bases). V lost 4 bases and J lost 6, with 16 bases in between. Germline CDR1 reads SQVTM; CDR2 reads ANQGSEA. There are 13 residues in the CDR3.